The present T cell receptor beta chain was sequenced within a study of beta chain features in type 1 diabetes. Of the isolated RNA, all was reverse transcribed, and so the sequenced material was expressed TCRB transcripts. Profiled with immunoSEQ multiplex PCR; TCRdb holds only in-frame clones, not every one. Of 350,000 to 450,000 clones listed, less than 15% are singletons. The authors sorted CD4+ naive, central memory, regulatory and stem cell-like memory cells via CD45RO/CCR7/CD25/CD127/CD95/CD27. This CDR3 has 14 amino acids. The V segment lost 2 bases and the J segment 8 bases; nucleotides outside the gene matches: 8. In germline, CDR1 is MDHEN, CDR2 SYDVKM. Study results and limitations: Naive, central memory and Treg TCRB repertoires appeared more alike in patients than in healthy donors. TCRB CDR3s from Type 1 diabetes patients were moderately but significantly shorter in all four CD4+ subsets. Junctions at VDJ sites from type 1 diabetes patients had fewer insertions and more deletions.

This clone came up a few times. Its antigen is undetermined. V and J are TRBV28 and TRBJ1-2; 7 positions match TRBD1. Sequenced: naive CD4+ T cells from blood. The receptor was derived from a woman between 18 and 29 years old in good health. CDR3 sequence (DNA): TGTGCCAGCAGTTTAACAGGGGTGACATGGGGCTACACCTTC. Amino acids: CASSLTGVTWGYTF.